This T cell receptor (beta chain) was retrieved from a study of long-term antiretroviral therapy in people with HIV (dated by TCRdb to 2022 to 2024). About the investigation overall: The earliest samples were collected approximately a decade before the 2015 WHO recommendation for immediate ART, a period when ART was typically delayed until CD4 counts fell. Whether ART initiation and durable HIV suppression were associated with changes in peripheral blood TRB repertoire composition and diversity was tested in a retrospective serial study. The cohort contributed about 180 cryopreserved PBMC samples from a few dozen adults with confirmed HIV infection, collected serially over a mean of approximately six years (range 1-12). Among the approximately 30 participants with HIV, eleven to twelve were female. No cross-contamination during QIAcube processing was shown when test extractions of a monoclonal T-cell line were performed alongside about 33 polyclonal samples.

Reading the germline V gene (reference sequence) gives CDR1 SEHNR and CDR2 FQNEAQ. The V end loses 4 bases and the J end loses 0 bases, and a stretch of 10 bases separates them. The CDR3 numbers 14 residues from cysteine through phenylalanine. CDR3 DNA only is kept here, 42 bases in frame from base 1. About this clone itself: Its specific antigen is unknown. No much larger clonotype is one base removed from it; base qualities were not supplied.

To be included, a participant needed at least one PBMC sample from before ART initiation plus at least two post-ART samples. Treatment was received in the United States of America by all participants with HIV. Before DNA extraction, cryopreserved samples of roughly 0.9-11 million PBMC were thawed and then washed. At the time of the earliest PBMC sample, participants with HIV were aged between about 20 and 54 years. PBMC samples from each participant spanned 1-4 timepoints before ART initiation and 2-8 timepoints after ART initiation, with a median of 7 samples. For every participant, serial HIV viral load, CD4+ T-cell count, ART history and demographic data were obtained. A Qiagen kit on a QIAcube was used to extract genomic DNA from unsorted PBMC, with samples processed in batches of 12. Overall study results and their limits: The repertoire was dominated across all time points by expanded TRB clones identified before ART initiation, although this dominance was seen to fluctuate and to decrease in many PLHIV after ART. A significant increase in TRB diversity was found to be associated with ART initiation, although TRB diversity was observed to remain significantly below that of transplant donor controls even after long-term ART. Since PBMC availability was limited, sequencing covered only the TCR beta chain, with no alpha chain pairing. Because pre-ART samples had limited cell numbers, unsorted PBMC were profiled rather than sorted CD4+ and CD8+ T cells. Narrower CDR3 length ranges were observed in HIV repertoires than in controls, and an antigen-experienced repertoire with only a slight naive shift after ART was suggested by the network structure. Inferences about post-ART repertoire changes are limited because no data were available on ART adherence, viral resistance or therapy changes. Samples dated from the mid-2000s to the late 2010s, and the ART regimens used may be less effective than current ones.

The immunoSEQ hsTCRB v3.0 assay was used at survey level resolution for TRB variable region sequencing. A depth of roughly 40,000-55,000 T-cell genomes per sample was targeted for TRB sequencing. An Illumina MiSeq with a v3 150-cycle kit was used to sequence the pooled TRB libraries. Turning to the authors' computational methods: Analysis of repertoires was carried out in R inside a reproducible Nextflow workflow spanning QC, data transformation and analysis. LymphoSeq2, an R package for AIRR-Seq data exploration, was used to implement custom analyses. Four samples yielding fewer than 5000 total TRB sequences were excluded, leaving 150 to 200 analyzed HIV repertoires. Among the approximately 190 retained HIV repertoires, 59 were collected before ART initiation and 120 to 140 after ART initiation. Repertoires were downsampled to 5000 TRB nucleotide sequences, and summary statistics were averaged over 100 downsampling iterations. TRB sequences were retained for analysis only if CDR3 regions of at least seven amino acids were present. Two measures captured diversity: a Shannon entropy-derived clonality score and the Gini coefficient. In the repertoire networks, any two of the top 5000 CDR3 amino acid sequences were connected whenever the two sequences differed by an edit distance of one. For TRB CDR3 amino acid sequences, GLIPH2 was used to predict antigen specificity groups and MHC restriction. CDR3 amino acid sequences were matched against VDJdb and McPAS-TCR to flag known CMV, EBV, HIV or tissue antigen associations. Pre-ART, post-ART and control groups were compared with Wilcoxon signed-rank tests and Holm-Bonferroni correction. As stored in TCRdb, this immuneACCESS dataset retains in-frame rearrangements with V and J assigned. A fraction of the clones does not appear; measured against another copy, unresolved V genes explain less than half of the discrepancy, and the remainder lacks a known reason. That table gives V, J and clone size, and the DNA gave D and trimming. This sample comprises 4,800 or so clones, 88% of them detected only once. Clones ranked in the top ten supply 6.1% of the sample.

This chain is built from TRBV7-9 and TRBJ2-7, with the D segment possibly TRBD1 or TRBD2, each aligning over 5 bases. The sequence derives from a woman between 50 and 59 years old with HIV. Sequencing was performed on unsorted PBMCs, taken 1.3 years after starting antiretroviral therapy. Read as DNA, the sequence is TGTGCCAGCAGCTGGGACCGGAGCTCCTACGAGCAGTACTTC. This translates into CASSWDRSSYEQYF.